A selection of T cell receptor beta chains follows, all from one sample in a study of blood T cell repertoires in COVID-19. Generated by immunoSEQ multiplex PCR, the TCRdb table keeps only in-frame clones and is missing some. The sample yields some 30,000 clones, around 90% seen once. The sample comprised peripheral blood. The receptors here all came from a man over 45 with active or convalescent COVID-19. CDR3s include the opening cysteine and the closing phenylalanine or tryptophan. Fields, in order: D gene, clone size, V gene, J gene, CDR3 protein, CDR3 DNA. A D gene is named only where the DNA matches it firmly. Clone size appears in some rows only: once, few, many, or a class for an expanded clone.

-	-	TRBV6-2/TRBV6-3	TRBJ2-7	CASSYDSGRGYEQYF	TGTGCCAGCAGTTACGATTCGGGCAGGGGCTACGAGCAGTACTTC
-	few	TRBV5-4	TRBJ2-6	CASSPGGSGANVLTF	TGTGCCAGCAGTCCCGGGGGCTCTGGGGCCAACGTCCTGACTTTC
-	few	TRBV15	TRBJ2-4	CATSRSLVGMPYF	TGTGCCACCAGCAGGAGCCTAGTCGGGATGCCTTACTTC
TRBD2	-	TRBV3-1/TRBV3-2	TRBJ2-4	CASSHSAGKNIQYF	TGTGCCAGCAGCCATTCAGCGGGAAAAAACATTCAGTACTTC
-	-	TRBV6-5	TRBJ2-3	CASSKLGVSTDTQYF	TGTGCCAGCTCTAAGCTAGGAGTTTCCACAGATACGCAGTATTTT
TRBD1	-	TRBV4-1	TRBJ1-2	CASSPRDRVFDYGYTF	TGCGCCAGCAGCCCCCGGGACAGGGTATTTGACTATGGCTACACCTTC
-	-	TRBV14	TRBJ1-1	CASSQTKGDRNTEAFF	TGTGCCAGCAGCCAGACAAAGGGAGATAGGAACACTGAAGCTTTCTTT
-	few	TRBV6-6	TRBJ2-1	CASSSLLAGNEQFF	TGTGCCAGCAGTTCCCTCTTGGCTGGTAATGAGCAGTTCTTC
TRBD1	-	TRBV28	TRBJ1-1	CASSRPYRGMNTEAFF	TGTGCCAGCAGTAGACCGTACAGGGGCATGAACACTGAAGCTTTCTTT
TRBD2	-	TRBV6-7	TRBJ2-4	CASSYSKTSGGLAKNIQYF	TGTGCCAGCAGTTACTCGAAAACTAGCGGGGGACTAGCCAAAAACATTCAGTACTTC
-	once	TRBV12-5	TRBJ2-5	CASSRDNQETQYF	TGTGCTAGTTCCCGGGACAACCAAGAGACCCAGTACTTC
TRBD2	-	TRBV28	TRBJ2-2	CASSLRAWTSRVIGELFF	TGTGCCAGCAGTTTAAGGGCGTGGACTAGCAGGGTGATCGGGGAGCTGTTTTTT
TRBD1	-	TRBV6-5	TRBJ1-2	CASRRDRLYGYTF	TGTGCCAGCCGCAGGGACAGGCTCTATGGCTACACCTTC
TRBD2	-	TRBV7-3	TRBJ2-3	CASSLIAGGTDTQYF	TGTGCCAGCAGCTTAATTGCGGGGGGCACAGATACGCAGTATTTT
TRBD2	-	TRBV18	TRBJ2-1	CASSPTGTSGRAGEQFF	TGTGCCAGCTCCCCCACCGGGACTAGCGGGAGGGCCGGTGAGCAGTTCTTC
-	-	TRBV29-1	TRBJ2-3	CSVEVRGTDTQYF	TGCAGCGTTGAAGTGCGGGGCACAGATACGCAGTATTTT
TRBD1	-	TRBV9	TRBJ1-4	CASSVGQGQWEKLFF	TGTGCCAGCAGCGTAGGACAGGGACAATGGGAAAAACTGTTTTTT
TRBD1	once	TRBV24-1	TRBJ1-5	CATSDPGTGSNQPQHF	TGTGCCACCAGTGACCCTGGGACAGGTAGCAATCAGCCCCAGCATTTT
-	few	TRBV28	TRBJ2-4	CASSFMQVKDIQYF	TGTGCCAGCAGTTTCATGCAGGTAAAGGACATTCAGTACTTC
-	-	TRBV18	TRBJ2-1	CASSSDYYNEQFF	TGTGCCAGCTCATCAGACTACTACAATGAGCAGTTCTTC
TRBD1	-	TRBV24-1	TRBJ2-3	CATSDNLRDRSTDTQYF	TGTGCCACCAGTGATAACCTTCGGGACAGGAGCACAGATACGCAGTATTTT
-	-	TRBV2	TRBJ1-5	CASSGGGALNQPQHF	TGTGCCAGCAGTGGGGGAGGGGCCCTCAATCAGCCCCAGCATTTT
-	once	TRBV18	TRBJ2-1	CASSPMGQGSEQFF	TGTGCCAGCTCACCAATGGGGCAGGGTAGTGAGCAGTTCTTC
TRBD2	-	TRBV5-1	TRBJ2-3	CASSLGLAGGDTQYF	TGCGCCAGCAGCTTGGGACTAGCGGGGGGCGATACGCAGTATTTT
-	-	TRBV30	TRBJ2-2	CAWTIGQIANTGELFF	TGTGCCTGGACGATTGGACAGATCGCGAACACCGGGGAGCTGTTTTTT
-	-	TRBV6-2/TRBV6-3	TRBJ2-2	CASSKQGADTGELFF	TGTGCCAGCAGTAAACAGGGAGCGGACACCGGGGAGCTGTTTTTT
-	-	TRBV7-2	TRBJ2-1	CASSSRSEGVEFF	TGTGCCAGCAGCTCGAGGTCAGAAGGGGTCGAGTTCTTC
-	few	TRBV6-6	TRBJ1-5	CASRKDSPSNQPQHF	TGTGCCAGCAGAAAGGACAGCCCGAGCAATCAGCCCCAGCATTTT